A selection of T cell receptor beta chains follows, all from one sample in a study of blood T cell repertoires in COVID-19. The method was immunoSEQ multiplex PCR; TCRdb's version includes in-frame clones alone and lacks a portion of them. Among over 150,000 clones listed, approximately 89% were seen once. The sample consisted of PBMCs or T cells enriched from blood (not recorded which). These receptors came from a man in his forties or fifties who had recovered from COVID-19. Both conserved end residues are part of each CDR3. The D gene is left open where the match is weak. Clone size is given for some rows only: seen once, a few or many times, or a class if the clone is expanded.

TRBV9,NA,TRBJ2-6,TRBD2,TGTGCCAGCAGCGCGGCGGGAGGGCCTGGGGCCAACGTCCTGACTTTC,CASSAAGGPGANVLTF
TRBV6-5,NA,TRBJ2-7,TRBD2,TGTGCCAGCAGTTACTTGCCCGGGAGGTGGTACGAGCAGTACTTC,CASSYLPGRWYEQYF
TRBV27,NA,TRBJ2-7,NA,TGTGCCAGCAGCAAGGGGGGGGTCGTAGAGCAGTACTTC,CASSKGGVVEQYF
TRBV4-2,once,TRBJ2-4,TRBD1,TGTGCCAGCAGCCAAGGACGGGTAGGGACAGGAGCCAAAAACATTCAGTACTTC,CASSQGRVGTGAKNIQYF
TRBV11-2,NA,TRBJ2-6,TRBD2,TGTGCCAGCAGCTTTCTAGCGGGGGGTTTTCCTGGGGCCAACGTCCTGACTTTC,CASSFLAGGFPGANVLTF
TRBV30,few,TRBJ1-1,NA,TGTGCCTGGAATTCCGGACGGCGGGGGGTGAACACTGAAGCTTTCTTT,CAWNSGRRGVNTEAFF
TRBV15,NA,TRBJ1-4,TRBD1,TGTGCCACCAGCAGCTACAGGGGGCAATTTGAAAAACTGTTTTTT,CATSSYRGQFEKLFF
TRBV28,NA,TRBJ2-5,TRBD1,TGTGCCAGCAGGCGCAACGACAGGGGGCCCCAAGAGACCCAGTACTTC,CASRRNDRGPQETQYF
TRBV19,NA,TRBJ1-5,NA,TGTGCCAGTAGTAGGGCCAGTAGAGATCAGCCCCAGCATTTT,CASSRASRDQPQHF
TRBV6-5,NA,TRBJ1-2,NA,TGTGCCAGCAGTCCTTTTCGGGGCTATGGCTACACCTTC,CASSPFRGYGYTF
TRBV3-1/TRBV3-2,NA,TRBJ2-2,TRBD1,TGTGCCAGCAGCCAGGGCCACAGGGGCAGTAGAGGCGGGGAGCTGTTTTTT,CASSQGHRGSRGGELFF
TRBV9,NA,TRBJ1-5,NA,TGTGCCAGCAGCGTAGAAGGGCAGGGCGGTCAGCCCCAGCATTTT,CASSVEGQGGQPQHF
TRBV3-1/TRBV3-2,NA,TRBJ1-2,NA,TGTGCCAGCAGTTCTTTCCAGGGCCCGGGCTATGGCTACACCTTC,CASSSFQGPGYGYTF
TRBV12-3/TRBV12-4,NA,TRBJ1-2,TRBD1,TGTGCCAGCAGTCAGGGGGCCGATGGCTACACCTTC,CASSQGADGYTF
TRBV5-1,NA,TRBJ1-1,TRBD1,TGCGCCAGCAGCTCCAGAATACTTAGACAGGGTAGGACTGAAGCTTTCTTT,CASSSRILRQGRTEAFF
TRBV20-1,NA,TRBJ1-1,NA,TGCAGTGCGAGGGGGACCTATGAAGCTTTCTTT,CSARGTYEAFF
TRBV18,NA,TRBJ1-4,NA,TGTGCCAGCTCACCTAACAGGGAAACTAATGAAAAACTGTTTTTT,CASSPNRETNEKLFF
TRBV6-2/TRBV6-3,NA,TRBJ1-6,TRBD1,TGTGCCAGCAGTTACGGGACAGGGGGCTCACCCCTCCACTTT,CASSYGTGGSPLHF
TRBV28,NA,TRBJ1-2,NA,TGTGCCAGCAGTTTAAATGTTGGCAGGCTGGCTGGCTACACCTTC,CASSLNVGRLAGYTF
TRBV28,NA,TRBJ1-1,TRBD1,TGTGCCAGCCCCCCCCCAAACTTGCAGGGGGGAAGCACTGAAGCTTTCTTT,CASPPPNLQGGSTEAFF
TRBV7-9,NA,TRBJ2-3,NA,TGTGCCAGCAGCCTCAACAAAGGGGGCACAGATACGCAGTATTTT,CASSLNKGGTDTQYF
TRBV5-1,few,TRBJ2-7,TRBD1,TGCGCCAGCAGCTTACTGCAGGGGGCGGTTTACGAGCAGTACTTC,CASSLLQGAVYEQYF
TRBV11-3,NA,TRBJ1-2,TRBD1,TGTGCCAGCAGCCTAGGACAGGGCGAGCCCTATGGCTACACCTTC,CASSLGQGEPYGYTF
TRBV5-1,once,TRBJ2-2,TRBD1,TGCGCCAGCAGCGGGCGGCCAGGACAGGGTGTCGGGGAGCTGTTTTTT,CASSGRPGQGVGELFF
TRBV28,NA,TRBJ1-6,NA,TGTGCCAGCAGTTCAATCTTCGGGGAGGGCCATGAGAATTCACCCCTCCACTTT,CASSSIFGEGHENSPLHF
TRBV2,NA,TRBJ1-3,NA,TGTGCCAGCAAAACGGGGGGGGCGAGCGGAAACACCATATATTTT,CASKTGGASGNTIYF
TRBV5-1,NA,TRBJ2-3,NA,TGCGCCAGCAGCTTGCAGGGTGGCACAGATACGCAGTATTTT,CASSLQGGTDTQYF
TRBV28,NA,TRBJ2-2,TRBD1,TGTGCCAGCAGTTTATACCGGGACAGGGTTTTCCCCGGGGAGCTGTTTTTT,CASSLYRDRVFPGELFF
TRBV5-4,few,TRBJ1-6,NA,TGTGCCAGCAGCTTATTGAAAAACACAGGGAGTTCACCCCTCCACTTT,CASSLLKNTGSSPLHF
TRBV5-4,NA,TRBJ2-1,NA,TGTGCCAGCAGCTTGGAAGGGGATGAGCAGTTCTTC,CASSLEGDEQFF
TRBV3-1/TRBV3-2,NA,TRBJ2-2,NA,TGTGCCAGCAGCCAAGGCAACGGGAGAGTCACCGGGGAGCTGTTTTTT,CASSQGNGRVTGELFF
TRBV6-1,NA,TRBJ1-2,NA,TGTGCCAGCAGTGAAGGGGAGAGGGGCTACACCTTC,CASSEGERGYTF
TRBV19,NA,TRBJ2-5,TRBD2,TGTGCCAGTAGTACAAGGGCCCCGGGAGGAGAGACCCAGTACTTC,CASSTRAPGGETQYF
TRBV28,NA,TRBJ1-5,TRBD1,TGTGCCAGCAGTTATCCTCGGCCGGGACAGGGTAATCAGCCCCAGCATTTT,CASSYPRPGQGNQPQHF
TRBV6-5,NA,TRBJ2-7,NA,TGTGCCGGGTCGTCGGGGAGCTCCTACGAGCAGTACTTC,CAGSSGSSYEQYF
TRBV5-1,few,TRBJ2-1,TRBD2,TGCGCCAGCAGCCGCTCCCGGACTAGCGGGGGGACCAATGAGCAGTTCTTC,CASSRSRTSGGTNEQFF
TRBV9,NA,TRBJ1-2,NA,TGTGCCAGCAGCGTAGTAGAGACAGCTTATGGCTACACCTTC,CASSVVETAYGYTF
TRBV7-9,NA,TRBJ2-7,TRBD1,TGTGCCAACCCACCCGACGGGACAGGGGCCTACGAGCAGTACTTC,CANPPDGTGAYEQYF
TRBV2,NA,TRBJ2-1,TRBD1,TGTGCCAGCGGCCGGGACAGGGCGAACAATGAGCAGTTCTTC,CASGRDRANNEQFF
TRBV3-1/TRBV3-2,NA,TRBJ1-6,NA,TGTGCCAGCAGCCAAGAACTCGATAATTCACCCCTCCACTTT,CASSQELDNSPLHF